This T cell receptor (beta chain) came from a study of T cell clones after liver transplantation (dated by TCRdb to about 2019). As for the study more broadly: Samples were obtained from ITN030ST, a randomized trial in which withdrawal of immunosuppression was attempted within 2 years of liver transplantation. Donor-reactive T cell clones were identified using TCRbeta sequencing after a pre-transplant mixed lymphocyte reaction and were then followed in post-transplant blood. Third party-reactive TCRbeta sequences were also identified from pre-transplant MLRs to serve as an antigen-independent comparator for donor-reactive sequences. Of the eight recipients, a few were HCV-positive, while the remaining recipients had been transplanted for non-autoimmune, non-viral indications. Until randomization at 12-24 months post-transplant, subjects were given standard immunosuppression, with no induction therapy. Tolerance was defined as complete immunosuppression withdrawal for at least one year with no rise in liver enzymes beyond twice the upper limit of normal. Blood samples were collected pre-transplant, pre-randomization before withdrawal, and post-randomization after either complete withdrawal or failed withdrawal. The study cohort included 8 liver transplant recipients, of whom 3 were classified as tolerant and 5 as non-tolerant. Results the study describes overall, beyond this receptor: Low numbers of available donor cells limited the measurable donor-reactive repertoire in two subjects. Donor-reactive sequences decreased more than third party-reactive sequences, which suggests partial antigen-specific deletion that was not related to withdrawal success. When repertoire turnover was taken into account, detection of donor-reactive sequences was significantly reduced in 7 of 8 subjects for CD4 and in 8 of 8 subjects for CD8. Because allograft tissue specimens were not available, migration of donor-reactive T cells into the graft, rather than deletion, may have occurred. In most of the 8 subjects, circulating donor-reactive CD4 TCRbeta sequences decreased significantly after transplant, regardless of tolerance or HCV status. Conclusions were preliminary, limited by small, heterogeneous patient numbers and non-standardized post-transplant time points.

Frozen genomic DNA underwent high-throughput TCRbeta CDR3 sequencing by immunoSEQ, including PCR amplification, mapping, bias correction and internal controls. The authors' pipeline ran thus. Productive rearrangements were retained, and unique TCRbeta sequences were defined by the CDR3 nucleotide sequence together with the V and J gene. For classification of a sequence as donor-reactive, at least 5-fold expansion in CFSE-low cells relative to unstimulated pre-transplant cells and a frequency of at least 0.01% were required. Minimum frequency thresholds were set for each subject based on the unstimulated sample with the lowest template count, ensuring at least 90% detection power. Jensen-Shannon divergence between the top 1000 TCRbeta sequences post-transplant and pre-transplant was used to measure repertoire turnover. Changes in detection of donor-reactive sequences were tested with two-sided Fisher's exact tests. TCRdb provides this immuneACCESS table in a form limited to in-frame rearrangements. Some clones are lacking; in checked studies, under half of them reflect an unresolved V gene, and why the rest are absent is not known. The D gene and trimming were derived from the DNA, and the V and J assignments and clone size from that table. This sample holds about 19,000 clones; over 75% were observed only once. The ten largest clones capture approximately 13% of the sample.

In regard to this clone: The specificity of this receptor is unknown. No base-level quality is on record; no much larger clone is a single base apart.

Per the publication, the time point label means: pre-transplant. Unstimulated PBMCs, after thawing, were stained for CD3, CD4 and CD8 and then FACS-sorted into CD3+CD4+ and CD3+CD8+ populations. All 8 studied subjects were randomized to withdrawal of immunosuppression. Genomic DNA was isolated with the Qiagen DNeasy Blood and Tissue Kit. V loses 7 bases at its end and J loses 4 bases; junction bases beyond the gene matches: 2. Per the germline V gene, SQVTM is the CDR1 and ANQGSEA is the CDR2. CDR3 length: 11 amino acids, cysteine to phenylalanine. CDR3 DNA only is kept here, 33 bases in frame from base 1.

The specimen comprised CD8+ T cells from blood, sampled before liver transplant. The TCR originated in a human donor who received a liver transplant. The sequence is built from TRBV29-1 and TRBJ2-7; TRBD1 fits 9 bases in the junction. The CDR3 sequence is CSAGQGYEQYF. The DNA sequence is TGCAGCGCCGGACAGGGGTACGAGCAGTACTTC.